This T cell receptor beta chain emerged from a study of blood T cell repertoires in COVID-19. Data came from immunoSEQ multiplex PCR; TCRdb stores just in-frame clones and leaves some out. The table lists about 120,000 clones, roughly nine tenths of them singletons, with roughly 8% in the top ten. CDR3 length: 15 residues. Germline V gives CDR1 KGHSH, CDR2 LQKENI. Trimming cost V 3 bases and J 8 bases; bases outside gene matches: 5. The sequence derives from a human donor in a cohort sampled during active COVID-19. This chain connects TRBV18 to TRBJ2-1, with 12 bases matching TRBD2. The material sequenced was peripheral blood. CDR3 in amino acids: CASSPTSGSRDEQFF. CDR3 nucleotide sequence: TGTGCCAGCTCACCGACTAGCGGGAGTAGGGATGAGCAGTTCTTC.